The sequence of this TCR beta chain was determined in a study of shared T cell receptors in the human thymus. This clone was seen only once. Per the germline V gene, CDR1 is SEHNR and CDR2 is FQNEAQ (reference sequence). The V and J ends lost 4 bases and 5 bases, in that order; junction bases with no gene match: 11. This CDR3 region has 18 residues. Sequenced by immunoSEQ multiplex PCR; TCRdb stores in-frame clones only, minus some. The table lists 550,000 to 800,000 clones, approximately 85% of them singletons. The sample was also reused in another study, on human thymus T cells. This second study says: Having surgery to correct congenital heart defects, healthy Finnish infants acted as the donors. Thymic samples were excised during corrective heart operations. An apparent bias in V and J gene usage was seen in thymic and blood repertoires. Unrelated individuals were reported by related research to share highly overlapping thymic repertoires.

Material for sequencing was thymocytes. This TCR was recovered from a girl under three years old with a congenital heart defect. The genes are TRBV7-9 and TRBJ2-5, with 15 bases identical to TRBD2. The CDR3 DNA follows: TGTGCCAGCAGCTGGGGACTAGCGGGGGGCCCGTCCGGGGAGACCCAGTACTTC. Protein sequence: CASSWGLAGGPSGETQYF. The full variable domain, with the rest looked up from reference TRBV7-9 and TRBJ2-5, is DTGVSQNPRHKITKRGQNVTFRCDPISEHNRLYWYRQTLGQGPEFLTYFQNEAQLEKSRLLSDRFSAERPKGSFSTLEIQRTEQGDSAMYLCASSWGLAGGPSGETQYFGPGTRLLVL.